A selection of T cell receptor beta chains follows, all from one sample in a study of T-cell memory formation after mild COVID-19. One entry per CDR3 protein results from TCRdb running MiXCR on the 5' RACE reads. The sample records 180,000 or so distinct CDR3 sequences, roughly 11% being singletons. The sample was PBMCs or a T cell subset sorted from them (not recorded which). The receptors were sampled from a young man who had mild COVID-19 (a few samples of this study predate the infection). Cell type and time point are not known. The conserved cysteine and the conserved F or W are not part of the CDR3 here.

j_call v_call cdr3_aa
TRBJ2-3 TRBV6-2/TRBV6-3 AGGAGTDTQY
TRBJ1-6 TRBV7-2 ASSPGQSASPLH
TRBJ1-3 TRBV5-1 ASSPSPGNTIY
TRBJ2-3 TRBV4-2 ASSRDEGTDTQY
TRBJ1-5 TRBV20-1 SATEWGRLGTDGPQH
TRBJ2-3 TRBV19 ASSQGQGAADTQY
TRBJ1-5 TRBV5-5 ASSLAGTVFQPQH
TRBJ2-5 TRBV29-1 SVEQTFREAQY
TRBJ1-2 TRBV5-1 ASSLEGRGDGYT
TRBJ2-1 TRBV4-3 ASSQDLPGLGRDEQF
TRBJ2-5 TRBV5-5 ASSPDPGRGLETQY
TRBJ1-1 TRBV7-2 ASSFVFGGGTEAF
TRBJ2-1 TRBV20-1 SARDDLSSYNEQF
TRBJ2-5 TRBV5-1 ASSPVTGGEETQY
TRBJ2-5 TRBV9 ASSVSGEGETQY
TRBJ1-2 TRBV7-2 ASSPGGLGTYGYT
TRBJ1-1 TRBV6-5 ASSYSLNTEAF
TRBJ2-5 TRBV5-1 ASSLVARGQETQY
TRBJ2-7 TRBV7-9 ASSRTGTSSSYEQY
TRBJ1-5 TRBV4-1 ASTQGPSRQPQH
TRBJ1-3 TRBV12-3/TRBV12-4 ASSPGQGNGGNTIY
TRBJ1-1 TRBV11-2 ASSSQQGPAF
TRBJ1-6 TRBV7-6 ASSFGAANSPLH
TRBJ2-1 TRBV7-2 ASRSGGKDEQF
TRBJ1-5 TRBV7-2 ASSMGGGFQPQH
TRBJ2-5 TRBV5-1 ASSLVRGRMGETQY
TRBJ1-4 TRBV10-3 AISEVSEKLF
TRBJ1-5 TRBV20-1 SARDGVYQPQH
TRBJ2-3 TRBV9 ASKSGGASTDTQY
TRBJ1-2 TRBV28 ASLRGAYYGYT
TRBJ2-5 TRBV24-1 ATSRSGTRSGTQY
TRBJ2-5 TRBV3-1 ASSQGGGTQY
TRBJ2-3 TRBV4-3 ASSQDPSGVTDTQY
TRBJ2-1 TRBV11-3 ASSLVGGGYNEQF
TRBJ2-1 TRBV18 ASSPLSAGGNNEQF
TRBJ1-2 TRBV7-6 ASSLGQRSGYT
TRBJ1-3 TRBV7-2 ASSLFGVSGNTIY
TRBJ2-7 TRBV6-5 ASSRTGGVYEQY
TRBJ2-5 TRBV29-1 AGRDRDFQETQY
TRBJ1-3 TRBV18 ASSRPGESGNTIY
TRBJ2-2 TRBV5-1 ASSLRETGELF
TRBJ1-1 TRBV29-1 SAGQGVATEAF
TRBJ1-6 TRBV4-1 ASSQDRGAHNSPLH
TRBJ2-7 TRBV2 ASNPGQGAYEQY
TRBJ1-1 TRBV28 ASSDRGATSTAF
TRBJ2-1 TRBV7-3 ASSPTTYNEQF
TRBJ2-5 TRBV24-1 ATSEGRGLGETQY
TRBJ2-3 TRBV7-3 ASSRAGLPDTQY
TRBJ1-1 TRBV20-1 SGGRSTNTEAF
TRBJ2-2 TRBV2 ASNQETTGELF
TRBJ2-2 TRBV6-2/TRBV6-3 ASSPRTSGRWELF
TRBJ2-1 TRBV9 ASSVVGSYNEQF
TRBJ2-5 TRBV7-2 ASSLGAALGETQY
TRBJ2-1 TRBV7-2 ASSLELAGENEQF
TRBJ2-3 TRBV7-2 ASSLDPSYTDTQY
TRBJ2-3 TRBV5-1 ASSAGDRSWSTDTQY
TRBJ2-1 TRBV11-3 ASSQEGTPPTDEQF
TRBJ1-4 TRBV9 ASSVAPQGEKLF
TRBJ2-5 TRBV20-1 SARGLEETQY